The rows below give T cell receptor beta chains drawn from one sample of a study of shared clonotypes between healthy human individuals. The table came from immunoSEQ multiplex PCR; TCRdb's copy has only in-frame clones and leaves some out. The sample records about 2.2 million clones, approximately 92% being singletons. Sequenced sample: naive CD8+ T cells from PBMCs. Receptors were obtained from a man in his late teens or twenties in good health. Some clones in this sample may be carry-over from other donors' samples. CDR3s include the opening cysteine and the closing phenylalanine or tryptophan. Each record gives: V gene, D gene, J gene, clone size, CDR3 DNA, CDR3 protein. D genes are given only for firm matches. Where a row states a size, it is once, few, many or the class of an expanded clone; other rows omit it.

TRBV29-1	-	TRBJ2-3	-	TGCAGCGCTGCCAGGGGCGGGAGAACAGATACGCAGTATTTT	CSAARGGRTDTQYF
TRBV28	TRBD2	TRBJ2-1	-	TGTGCCAGCTGCTGCGGGACTAGCGGAATCAATGAGCAGTTCTTC	CASCCGTSGINEQFF
TRBV4-2	-	TRBJ2-7	-	TGTGCCAGCAGCCAAGATAGCAGTAGCTCCTACGAGCAGTACTTC	CASSQDSSSSYEQYF
TRBV6-1	-	TRBJ2-7	once	TGTGCCAGCAGTGAAACAGGGTGGGGGGCTAGTGCCGACGAGCAGTACTTC	CASSETGWGASADEQYF
TRBV4-3	-	TRBJ1-1	-	TGCGCCAGCAGCCCCAGGGAGGGGAACACTGAAGCTTTCTTT	CASSPREGNTEAFF
TRBV4-1	TRBD2	TRBJ2-7	-	TGCGCCAGCAGCCACGGAAGCGGGAGTCCCGAGCAGTACTTC	CASSHGSGSPEQYF
TRBV28	-	TRBJ2-7	-	TGTGCCAGCATCCCCCGTCAGGGGGGACCCCAGCTGGTCTCCTACGAGCAGTACTTC	CASIPRQGGPQLVSYEQYF
TRBV5-1	TRBD1	TRBJ2-1	-	TGCGCCAGCAGCTTGACAGGGGTTGGTTACAATGAGCAGTTCTTC	CASSLTGVGYNEQFF
TRBV7-9	TRBD1	TRBJ1-1	-	TGTGCCAGCAGTTCGGGACAGGGGGCAGCATCTGAAGCTTTCTTT	CASSSGQGAASEAFF
TRBV23-1	-	TRBJ1-2	-	TGCGCCAGCAGTCGGTCAGGGATGGGAGGCTACACCTTC	CASSRSGMGGYTF
TRBV29-1	-	TRBJ2-1	-	TGCAGCGTTCCGCAGAATCGCGGCGTCCGTGAGCAGTTCTTC	CSVPQNRGVREQFF
TRBV9	-	TRBJ2-2	once	TGTGCCAGCAGCGCCGGGCGCACCGGGGAGCTGTTTTTT	CASSAGRTGELFF
TRBV4-1	TRBD2	TRBJ2-7	-	TGCGCCAGCAGCCAACGGGGGCAGGGCGGTAGCGGGAGGGTATCCTACGAGCAGTACTTC	CASSQRGQGGSGRVSYEQYF
TRBV11-2	-	TRBJ1-3	once	TGTGCCAGCAGCTTAGGTGTAGGAGCCGGAAACACCATATATTTT	CASSLGVGAGNTIYF
TRBV28	TRBD2	TRBJ2-7	-	TGTGCCAGCAGTTTAGGGCCCGGGACTAGCGGGAATGAGCAGTACTTC	CASSLGPGTSGNEQYF
TRBV5-1	TRBD1	TRBJ2-7	-	TGCGCCAGCAGCCCGTCCTTTACTCGACAGGGGGGTTATAACGAGCAGTACTTC	CASSPSFTRQGGYNEQYF
TRBV27	-	TRBJ1-4	-	TGTGCCAGCAGTTTATGGGGCGGGGCGGGGGAAAAACTGTTTTTT	CASSLWGGAGEKLFF
TRBV4-2	TRBD2	TRBJ2-7	once	TGTGCCAGCAGCGATATTACCGGGACTAAGTTCTACGAGCAGTACTTC	CASSDITGTKFYEQYF
TRBV28	-	TRBJ2-3	-	TGTGCCAGCAGTTTCCCCCCTCGGGGGTCTAGCACAGATACGCAGTATTTT	CASSFPPRGSSTDTQYF
TRBV6-5	-	TRBJ1-5	-	TGTGCCAGCAGTTACAGTTCTGGCAATCAGCCCCAGCATTTT	CASSYSSGNQPQHF
TRBV29-1	-	TRBJ2-3	once	TGCAGCGTTGAAGGGACAGACGTTCGCACAGATACGCAGTATTTT	CSVEGTDVRTDTQYF
TRBV4-1	-	TRBJ2-1	-	TGCGCCAGCAGCCAAGTTGATAGCGGATACAATGAGCAGTTCTTC	CASSQVDSGYNEQFF
TRBV11-2	-	TRBJ2-4	-	TGTGCCAGCAGCTTAGATATTGGGCTTGGGATTTTTTACTTC	CASSLDIGLGIFYF
TRBV6-5	-	TRBJ1-4	-	TGTGCCAGCAGTTACAGATCCGGTGAAAAACTGTTTTTT	CASSYRSGEKLFF
TRBV4-1	-	TRBJ2-7	-	TGCGCCAGCAGCCGACCGGGACTCAGCTACGAGCAGTACTTC	CASSRPGLSYEQYF
TRBV27	TRBD1	TRBJ2-7	-	TGTGCCAGCAACGGCAGGGGGTCAAACGAGCAGTACTTC	CASNGRGSNEQYF
TRBV7-9	-	TRBJ2-3	-	TGTGCCAGCAGCGCCTCCCGGGGACTTCGCACAGATACGCAGTATTTT	CASSASRGLRTDTQYF
TRBV6-6	TRBD2	TRBJ2-3	-	TGTGCCAGCAGTTCCCGCCACGGGAGGGCCTCAGATACGCAGTATTTT	CASSSRHGRASDTQYF
TRBV27	-	TRBJ2-2	few	TGTGCCAGCAGGGTGGCTTCGAACACCGGGGAGCTGTTTTTT	CASRVASNTGELFF
TRBV5-1	-	TRBJ1-5	-	TGCGCCAGCAGCTTGGGGACAGATAGCAATCAGCCCCAGCATTTT	CASSLGTDSNQPQHF
TRBV19	TRBD1	TRBJ2-1	-	TGTGCCACCCAGGACAGGGCCACCTACAATGAGCAGTTCTTC	CATQDRATYNEQFF
TRBV14	-	TRBJ2-1	-	TGTGCCAGCAGCCAGGACCCTCAGGGTCTTCAGTTCTTC	CASSQDPQGLQFF
TRBV2	-	TRBJ2-6	-	TGTGCCAGCAGTGGCCCCCCCACGGATGTCCTCTCTGGGGCCAACGTCCTGACTTTC	CASSGPPTDVLSGANVLTF
TRBV27	-	TRBJ1-2	-	TGTGCCAGCTTCCCAGAGGGCAGAACATACGCCCACTATGGCTACACCTTC	CASFPEGRTYAHYGYTF
TRBV25-1	-	TRBJ1-1	few	TGTGCCAGCATGGGGGGCTGGGGCGGCACTGAAGCTTTCTTT	CASMGGWGGTEAFF
TRBV7-8	-	TRBJ2-3	-	TGTGCCAGCAGCCCGACAGTTCTAGATACGCAGTATTTT	CASSPTVLDTQYF
TRBV6-5	TRBD1	TRBJ2-5	-	TGTGCCAGCACCTGGGACAGGGCCCAAGAGACCCAGTACTTC	CASTWDRAQETQYF
TRBV7-6	-	TRBJ1-1	-	TGTGCCAGCAGTCGCCCCCCCCCGGGGGAGGACACTGAAGCTTTCTTT	CASSRPPPGEDTEAFF
TRBV6-5	-	TRBJ2-2	-	TGTGCCAGCAGTTATAGGGGCACCGGGGAGCTGTTTTTT	CASSYRGTGELFF
TRBV10-3	-	TRBJ2-5	-	TGTGCCATCAGTCACGGGATGGGGCAGGAGACCCAGTACTTC	CAISHGMGQETQYF
TRBV7-9	TRBD2	TRBJ2-5	once	TGTGCCAGCAGTACGACTAGCGGGTATGGAACGTGGGAGACCCAGTACTTC	CASSTTSGYGTWETQYF
TRBV30	TRBD2	TRBJ2-1	once	TGTGCCTGGATGTTAGCGGGAGTTGGGGGCTCCTACAATGAGCAGTTCTTC	CAWMLAGVGGSYNEQFF
TRBV5-1	-	TRBJ1-2	once	TGCGCCAGCAGCTTCGGGCAGGGAGGGAACTATGGCTACACCTTC	CASSFGQGGNYGYTF
TRBV7-6	TRBD2	TRBJ2-5	-	TGTGCCAGCACCCCCCTAGGGGAGGGAGAGACCCAGTACTTC	CASTPLGEGETQYF
TRBV2	-	TRBJ2-7	-	TGTGCCAGCAGGCCCCGGGCCACCTTCTACGAGCAGTACTTC	CASRPRATFYEQYF
TRBV6-5	TRBD2	TRBJ2-7	-	TGTGCCAGCAGTCCCGGCGGGGGGGAGCAGTACTTC	CASSPGGGEQYF